Listed below are T cell receptor beta chains from one sample, sequenced in a study of control samples from healthy donors and cancer patients. The protocol was immunoSEQ multiplex PCR, while the TCRdb copy is restricted to in-frame clones and leaves out a portion. The sample has 150,000 to 200,000 clones; 85% to 95% are singletons. Sequencing was done on a sample of blood. The source of these receptors is a man aged 25-45 years in good health. The CDR3 runs from the conserved cysteine through the conserved F or W. D genes are given only for firm matches. A clone size is listed for some rows: how often the clone was seen (once, few, many), or a class if it is expanded.

abundance: once; v_gene: TRBV11-2; j_gene: TRBJ1-6; d_gene: .; CDR3nt: TGTGCCAGCAGCTCGATTACAGCCAAGAATAATTCACCCCTCCACTTT; CDR3aa: CASSSITAKNNSPLHF
abundance: .; v_gene: TRBV6-6; j_gene: TRBJ1-5; d_gene: TRBD1; CDR3nt: TGTGCCAGCAGTTACACGGGACAGGGGATCGGTCAGCCCCAGCATTTT; CDR3aa: CASSYTGQGIGQPQHF
abundance: .; v_gene: TRBV19; j_gene: TRBJ1-6; d_gene: .; CDR3nt: TGTGCCAGTAGTATAGATCACGGAGCGGCCCTCCACTTT; CDR3aa: CASSIDHGAALHF
abundance: .; v_gene: TRBV19; j_gene: TRBJ1-5; d_gene: .; CDR3nt: TGTGCCAGTAGTATCGGGGCCCAGAGATTTGGCAATCAGCCCCAGCATTTT; CDR3aa: CASSIGAQRFGNQPQHF
abundance: .; v_gene: TRBV24-1; j_gene: TRBJ2-2; d_gene: .; CDR3nt: TGTGCCACCAGTGAAGCGGGGGACAGCACCGGGGAGCTGTTTTTT; CDR3aa: CATSEAGDSTGELFF
abundance: .; v_gene: TRBV5-8; j_gene: TRBJ2-3; d_gene: TRBD2; CDR3nt: TGTGCCAGCAGCCTTCTAGCGGGGGACACAGATACGCAGTATTTT; CDR3aa: CASSLLAGDTDTQYF
abundance: .; v_gene: TRBV3-1/TRBV3-2; j_gene: TRBJ1-5; d_gene: .; CDR3nt: TGTGCCAGCAGCCAGGAGGGGGTAGGGAGCAATCAGCCCCAGCATTTT; CDR3aa: CASSQEGVGSNQPQHF
abundance: .; v_gene: TRBV25-1; j_gene: TRBJ1-1; d_gene: .; CDR3nt: TGTGCCAGCTGTGACAGTACTGAAGCTTTCTTT; CDR3aa: CASCDSTEAFF
abundance: .; v_gene: TRBV7-8; j_gene: TRBJ1-1; d_gene: .; CDR3nt: TGTGCCAGCAGCGGGGAGGGTAACACTGAAGCTTTCTTT; CDR3aa: CASSGEGNTEAFF
abundance: .; v_gene: TRBV2; j_gene: TRBJ1-5; d_gene: .; CDR3nt: TGTGCCAGCAGTGTCAGCGGGGCTCATCCCCAGCATTTT; CDR3aa: CASSVSGAHPQHF
abundance: .; v_gene: TRBV27; j_gene: TRBJ2-7; d_gene: TRBD1; CDR3nt: TGTGCCAGCAGTCCAACCTGGACAGGGAGCTCCTACGAGCAGTACTTC; CDR3aa: CASSPTWTGSSYEQYF
abundance: .; v_gene: TRBV5-8; j_gene: TRBJ2-2; d_gene: TRBD2; CDR3nt: TGTGCCAGCGGATCGCGGGGACTAGGGGGTCGGGAGCTGTTTTTT; CDR3aa: CASGSRGLGGRELFF
abundance: .; v_gene: TRBV28; j_gene: TRBJ2-7; d_gene: TRBD2; CDR3nt: TGTGCCAGCAGACCAGGGACTACCGCCTCCTACGAGCAGTACTTC; CDR3aa: CASRPGTTASYEQYF
abundance: .; v_gene: TRBV27; j_gene: TRBJ1-4; d_gene: .; CDR3nt: TGTGCCAGCAGTAGGCTTTTCCCCGGAGAAAAACTGTTTTTT; CDR3aa: CASSRLFPGEKLFF
abundance: .; v_gene: TRBV4-1; j_gene: TRBJ1-4; d_gene: TRBD1; CDR3nt: TGCGCCAGCAGCCAGAGGGTCGCAGGGGGACTAGAAAAACTGTTTTTT; CDR3aa: CASSQRVAGGLEKLFF
abundance: .; v_gene: TRBV6-5; j_gene: TRBJ2-1; d_gene: .; CDR3nt: TGTGCCAGCAGGGGTCCAGGCGCCCACAATGAGCAGTTCTTC; CDR3aa: CASRGPGAHNEQFF
abundance: .; v_gene: TRBV30; j_gene: TRBJ1-2; d_gene: .; CDR3nt: TGTGCCTGGAGCCGGACAGTTAACTATGGCTACACCTTC; CDR3aa: CAWSRTVNYGYTF
abundance: .; v_gene: TRBV7-2; j_gene: TRBJ1-1; d_gene: TRBD1; CDR3nt: TGTGCCAGCAGCTTAAGCCAGGGGGCTGAAGCTTTCTTT; CDR3aa: CASSLSQGAEAFF
abundance: .; v_gene: TRBV2; j_gene: TRBJ2-2; d_gene: TRBD1; CDR3nt: TGTGCCAGCAGAGCGGACAGGGGGCGAACCGGGGAGCTGTTTTTT; CDR3aa: CASRADRGRTGELFF
abundance: .; v_gene: TRBV6-2/TRBV6-3; j_gene: TRBJ1-6; d_gene: TRBD1; CDR3nt: TGTGCCAGCAGCCCTAGCACCGGGACAGGGGTGTCACCCCTCCACTTT; CDR3aa: CASSPSTGTGVSPLHF
abundance: .; v_gene: TRBV7-9; j_gene: TRBJ1-4; d_gene: TRBD1; CDR3nt: TGTGCCAGCAGCCCGCGGCAGGGACAGGTGAATGAAAAACTGTTTTTT; CDR3aa: CASSPRQGQVNEKLFF
abundance: .; v_gene: TRBV7-2; j_gene: TRBJ2-7; d_gene: .; CDR3nt: TGTGCCAGCAGCTTAGACTTCTCCCGTCGCTCCTACGAGCAGTACTTC; CDR3aa: CASSLDFSRRSYEQYF
abundance: .; v_gene: TRBV5-1; j_gene: TRBJ2-3; d_gene: .; CDR3nt: TGCGCCAGCAGCGTCACAGATACGCAGTATTTT; CDR3aa: CASSVTDTQYF
abundance: .; v_gene: TRBV7-3; j_gene: TRBJ2-7; d_gene: TRBD2; CDR3nt: TGTGCCAGCAGCCCAGCAGCGGGGGCGGACGAGCAGTACTTC; CDR3aa: CASSPAAGADEQYF
abundance: once; v_gene: TRBV18; j_gene: TRBJ2-1; d_gene: .; CDR3nt: TGTGCCAGCTCCTCCCTGTCCTTCAATGAGCAGTTCTTC; CDR3aa: CASSSLSFNEQFF
abundance: few; v_gene: TRBV6-4; j_gene: TRBJ2-3; d_gene: .; CDR3nt: TGTGCCAGCAGTGACTCCAACACAGATACGCAGTATTTT; CDR3aa: CASSDSNTDTQYF
abundance: .; v_gene: TRBV5-1; j_gene: TRBJ2-7; d_gene: .; CDR3nt: TGCGCCAGCAGCTCCTCGACAGGGGAGCGGGGCGAGCAGTACTTC; CDR3aa: CASSSSTGERGEQYF
abundance: .; v_gene: TRBV28; j_gene: TRBJ1-5; d_gene: .; CDR3nt: TGTGCCAGCAGTTTTACACTCAGCAATCAGCCCCAGCATTTT; CDR3aa: CASSFTLSNQPQHF
abundance: .; v_gene: TRBV6-1; j_gene: TRBJ1-2; d_gene: .; CDR3nt: TGTGCCAGCAGTGAAGGGGGGACTCCCGCTATCTCCTATGGCTACACCTTC; CDR3aa: CASSEGGTPAISYGYTF
abundance: .; v_gene: TRBV6-2/TRBV6-3; j_gene: TRBJ1-1; d_gene: TRBD1; CDR3nt: TGTGCCAGCAGTCGTCTGGACAGGGACTCTGATGAAGCTTTCTTT; CDR3aa: CASSRLDRDSDEAFF
abundance: .; v_gene: TRBV27; j_gene: TRBJ2-6; d_gene: TRBD1; CDR3nt: TGTGCCAGCAGTCTTACAGGGGCTGGGGCCAACGTCCTGACTTTC; CDR3aa: CASSLTGAGANVLTF
abundance: .; v_gene: TRBV5-4; j_gene: TRBJ1-5; d_gene: TRBD1; CDR3nt: TGTGCCAGCAGCGACAGGGGCAATCAGCCCCAGCATTTT; CDR3aa: CASSDRGNQPQHF
abundance: .; v_gene: TRBV5-1; j_gene: TRBJ2-4; d_gene: .; CDR3nt: TGCGCCAGCAGCTTTGGGGGGAAGGCCAAAAACATTCAGTACTTC; CDR3aa: CASSFGGKAKNIQYF
abundance: .; v_gene: TRBV27; j_gene: TRBJ2-7; d_gene: TRBD2; CDR3nt: TGTGCCAGCAGCCCCGACAAAGTGGCGGGAGGGACATACGAGCAGTACTTC; CDR3aa: CASSPDKVAGGTYEQYF
abundance: once; v_gene: TRBV19; j_gene: TRBJ1-1; d_gene: TRBD1; CDR3nt: TGTGCCAGTAGTATTGGTTCGGGACAGGGAGAAGCTTTCTTT; CDR3aa: CASSIGSGQGEAFF
abundance: .; v_gene: TRBV27; j_gene: TRBJ2-1; d_gene: TRBD2; CDR3nt: TGTGCCAGCAGTTCGCGAGCGAGCGGGGGGGCTAAGTTCTTC; CDR3aa: CASSSRASGGAKFF
abundance: .; v_gene: TRBV18; j_gene: TRBJ1-2; d_gene: .; CDR3nt: TGTGCCAGCTCACACAGGGACAATGGCTACACCTTC; CDR3aa: CASSHRDNGYTF
abundance: .; v_gene: TRBV7-2; j_gene: TRBJ1-4; d_gene: TRBD1; CDR3nt: TGTGCCAGCAGCTCCCGGGACAGGGTAGGGGAAAAACTGTTTTTT; CDR3aa: CASSSRDRVGEKLFF
abundance: .; v_gene: TRBV4-3; j_gene: TRBJ2-5; d_gene: TRBD2; CDR3nt: TGCGCCAGCAGCCAAGATATGACTAGCGGGGCTAGGACCCAGTACTTC; CDR3aa: CASSQDMTSGARTQYF
abundance: once; v_gene: TRBV2; j_gene: TRBJ1-2; d_gene: TRBD1; CDR3nt: TGTGCCAGCAGGGAAAGGGACAGGGTTAACTATGGCTACACCTTC; CDR3aa: CASRERDRVNYGYTF
abundance: .; v_gene: TRBV2; j_gene: TRBJ1-6; d_gene: TRBD1; CDR3nt: TGTGCCAGCAGCACGGACAGGGAGAATTCACCCCTCCACTTT; CDR3aa: CASSTDRENSPLHF
abundance: .; v_gene: TRBV24-1; j_gene: TRBJ1-5; d_gene: .; CDR3nt: TGTGCCACCAGTGAAGGGGGTCAGCCCCAGCATTTT; CDR3aa: CATSEGGQPQHF
abundance: .; v_gene: TRBV30; j_gene: TRBJ1-3; d_gene: .; CDR3nt: TGTGCCTGGGAAACCCGGGCCACCATATATTTT; CDR3aa: CAWETRATIYF
abundance: .; v_gene: TRBV27; j_gene: TRBJ2-7; d_gene: .; CDR3nt: TGTGCCAGCCAGGGCGGTGCCCTGGGGGAGCAGTACTTC; CDR3aa: CASQGGALGEQYF
abundance: .; v_gene: TRBV6-1; j_gene: TRBJ2-5; d_gene: TRBD2; CDR3nt: TGTGCCAGCAGTGGGTGGGTAGCGGGGGGGCTCCAAGAGACCCAGTACTTC; CDR3aa: CASSGWVAGGLQETQYF
abundance: once; v_gene: TRBV30; j_gene: TRBJ2-3; d_gene: .; CDR3nt: TGTGCCTGGACCCTGGGGGGTTTGACAGATACGCAGTATTTT; CDR3aa: CAWTLGGLTDTQYF
abundance: .; v_gene: TRBV6-1; j_gene: TRBJ1-1; d_gene: .; CDR3nt: TGTGCCAGCAGTGAAGGGCCAGTCGAAGCTTTCTTT; CDR3aa: CASSEGPVEAFF
abundance: .; v_gene: TRBV2; j_gene: TRBJ2-3; d_gene: .; CDR3nt: TGTGCCAGCAGTGAAGTGGAGTCGAGGACGACTAGCACAGATACGCAGTATTTT; CDR3aa: CASSEVESRTTSTDTQYF
abundance: .; v_gene: TRBV10-3; j_gene: TRBJ1-2; d_gene: .; CDR3nt: TGTGCCATCAGTGAGTCGGGACGGCTGGACTATGGCTACACCTTC; CDR3aa: CAISESGRLDYGYTF
abundance: .; v_gene: TRBV7-2; j_gene: TRBJ1-1; d_gene: TRBD1; CDR3nt: TGTGCCAGCAGCACCCAGGGACAGGGCTACACTGAAGCTTTCTTT; CDR3aa: CASSTQGQGYTEAFF
abundance: .; v_gene: TRBV6-2/TRBV6-3; j_gene: TRBJ1-6; d_gene: .; CDR3nt: TGTGCCAGCAGTTCCCGGAATTATAATTCACCCCTCCACTTT; CDR3aa: CASSSRNYNSPLHF
abundance: .; v_gene: TRBV6-5; j_gene: TRBJ2-7; d_gene: .; CDR3nt: TGTGCCAGCAGGATACGACAGGAAACCTACGAGCAGTACTTC; CDR3aa: CASRIRQETYEQYF
abundance: .; v_gene: TRBV9; j_gene: TRBJ1-3; d_gene: .; CDR3nt: TGTGCCAGCAGCGTCGCTAATCTGGGGGCTGGAAACACCATATATTTT; CDR3aa: CASSVANLGAGNTIYF
abundance: .; v_gene: TRBV2; j_gene: TRBJ2-5; d_gene: .; CDR3nt: TGTGCCAGCAGTGTTCTCTCGTACCAAGAGACCCAGTACTTC; CDR3aa: CASSVLSYQETQYF
abundance: .; v_gene: TRBV15; j_gene: TRBJ2-5; d_gene: .; CDR3nt: TGTGCCACCAGCAGAGGGGTTGGGGAGACCCAGTACTTC; CDR3aa: CATSRGVGETQYF